This T cell receptor (beta chain) is drawn from a study of cytomegalovirus exposure and HLA in healthy donors. Whole-study context: Researchers previously reported finding fewer than 140 million unique TCR beta sequences from approximately 190 million T cells. The study's findings and limits: HLA restriction was apparent for most CMV-associated TCR beta chains in a later analysis.

PCR used 60 Vbeta primers and 13 Jbeta primers. Assay: immunoSEQ multiplex PCR; the TCRdb copy retains only in-frame clones and omits some. The sample has more than 85,000 clones; approximately 72% are singletons. Worth noting for this clone: Its specificity is not known.

Specimen: PBMCs. This sequence was found in a man aged 25 to 45 in good health and CMV-seropositive.

CDR3 in DNA: TGTGCCAGCAGCTTTGGGGGAGGATCCTACGAGCAGTACTTC. Its translation: CASSFGGGSYEQYF. The rearrangement joins TRBV5-5 to TRBJ2-7; D might be TRBD2 (6 bases). The CDR3 totals 14 residues. Trimming shortened V by 2 bases and J by 1 base, and 10 bases separated the two germline ends. Germline V gene sequence: CDR1 SGHKS, CDR2 YYEKEE (reference sequence). Full variable domain (outside the CDR3, taken from reference TRBV5-5 and TRBJ2-7): DAGVTQSPTHLIKTRGQQVTLRCSPISGHKSVSWYQQVLGQGPQFIFQYYEKEERGRGNFPDRFSARQFPNYSSELNVNALLLGDSALYLCASSFGGGSYEQYFGPGTRLTVT.